What follows is one TCR beta chain and its context. Its matching antigen is unknown. The PCR was carried out with 60 Vbeta primers and 13 Jbeta primers. Original analysis: An analysis performed later counted about 80 million unique TCR beta chains (roughly 10 million of them shared). Profiling relied on immunoSEQ multiplex PCR, and the TCRdb table lists in-frame clones only, not all of them. V, J and clone size were drawn from that table, and D and trimming were deduced from the DNA. The data show 150,000 or so clones, approximately 80% seen once. This sample stems from a study of cytomegalovirus exposure and HLA in healthy donors. In the study overall: An analysis done earlier identified approximately 120 million unique TCR beta sequences from about 180 million T cells. Within an early data release were 65 million to 90 million unique TCRs drawn from HLA-typed donors.

In germline, CDR1 is SNHLY, CDR2 FYNNEI. This CDR3 spans 16 amino acids. V lost 7 bases and J lost 9, with 25 bases in between. Study-level points and caveats: A few V segments could not be told apart, such as TRBV6-2 and TRBV6-3, and were left out.

The gene calls are TRBV2 and TRBJ2-1; tentative D call: TRBD2 (5 bases). The sequenced sample consisted of PBMCs. This TCR was sampled from a man aged 25-40 years in good health and CMV-seropositive. The DNA of the CDR3 is TGTGCCAGCACCCTAAGTGGCGGGCCAGACCTAGGTGAGCAGTTCTTC. This translates into CASTLSGGPDLGEQFF. The full variable domain, rest sourced from reference TRBV2 and TRBJ2-1, is EPEVTQTPSHQVTQMGQEVILRCVPISNHLYFYWYRQILGQKVEFLVSFYNNEISEKSEIFDDQFSVERPDGSNFTLKIRSTKLEDSAMYFCASTLSGGPDLGEQFFGPGTRLTVL.